The clone carrying this T cell receptor (beta chain) was observed a handful of times. Authors' data handling: Amplified reference gene primers provided the basis for estimating nucleated cell counts. Here immunoSEQ multiplex PCR was the method, and the copy in TCRdb shows in-frame clones only, minus some. The V and J calls and clone size were taken over from that table, and D and trimming were inferred from the DNA. The sample carries about 220,000 clones, about 83% recorded once. CDR1 is SGHDT, CDR2 YYEEEE, per germline. This CDR3 spans 14 amino acids. The trim removed 4 bases at V and 5 bases at J, leaving 7 bases unmatched. This entry comes from a study of blood T cell repertoires in COVID-19.

The specimen sequenced was peripheral blood. V is TRBV5-6 and J is TRBJ1-2; TRBD1 aligns across 8 bases. This TCR derives from a woman in her thirties or forties with active or convalescent COVID-19. In nucleotides, the CDR3 is TGTGCCAGCAGCCGAAGGACAGGGAAGTATGGCTACACCTTC. It encodes CASSRRTGKYGYTF.